The 11 T cell receptor beta chains below come from one sample, sequenced in a study of Ad26.COV2.S vaccination and SARS-CoV-2 variants. As to treatment: some 20 received Ad26.COV2.S at low or high dose, single or two shots; 5 received placebo; per-sample allocation not given. After the first vaccine or placebo injection, samples were drawn on day 63. Clones were sequenced by immunoSEQ multiplex PCR, and TCRdb holds only the in-frame ones, with some missing. The data show roughly 680,000 clones, about 89% seen once. The sequencing used peripheral blood, collected in a trial of Ad26.COV2.S vaccine versus placebo. These receptors originate from a person between 18 and 65 years old who received the Ad26.COV2.S COVID-19 vaccine or a placebo.

Notes on this clone: Other DNA sequences in the same sample also yield this CDR3. The J gene is TRBJ1-1, the V gene TRBV2; the D is unclear. The germline CDR1 and CDR2 sequences are SNHLY and FYNNEI. CDR3 size: 14 residues. With 4 bases removed from V and 0 bases from J, the gap between germline ends came to 9 bases. The CDR3 is CASSVLGMNTEAFF. Written as DNA, the CDR3 is TGTGCCAGCAGTGTCCTGGGGATGAACACTGAAGCTTTCTTT.

About this clone itself: Relative to the germline gene, one junction end is altered; a read error may explain this. V is TRBV30 and J is TRBJ2-7; the D gene is possibly TRBD2 (6 bases). Germline V CDR1 and CDR2: GTSNPN, SVGIG (reference sequence). This CDR3 has 13 residues. In DNA form, the CDR3 reads TGTGCGTGGAGGGAAGGGGAGGCCTACGAGCAGTACTTC. Protein sequence: CAWREGEAYEQYF.

CDR3 sequence (DNA): TGTGCCAGCAGAATCTCTCCAGGGGGCGTTGGTCAGCCCCAGCATTTT. It codes for CASRISPGGVGQPQHF. The rearrangement joins TRBV2 to TRBJ1-5, with 8 nucleotides matching TRBD1. V trimming: 6 bases; J trimming: 6 bases; junction bases outside the gene matches: 13. This CDR3 is built from 16 residues. CDR1 is SNHLY, CDR2 FYNNEI, per germline.

V and J are TRBV12-3 or TRBV12-4 and TRBJ1-3; no definite D call. There are 13 residues in the CDR3. Trimming stripped 6 bases from V and 6 bases from J, with 12 bases between. CDR3 nucleotides: TGTGCCAGCAGAGGGCAACAACTAAACACCATATATTTT. The encoded protein is CASRGQQLNTIYF.

The chain links TRBV19 to TRBJ2-1; D is perhaps TRBD1 (5 bases). This CDR3 has 14 residues. Trimming pared 3 bases from V and 4 bases from J, leaving 10 bases between. Germline CDR1 LNHDA, CDR2 SQIVND (reference sequence). The CDR3 coding sequence is TGTGCCAGTAGTATTGCAGGGTGGTACAATGAGCAGTTCTTC. Protein sequence: CASSIAGWYNEQFF.

This chain uses TRBV18 with TRBJ2-2; 7 bases map to TRBD1. The V gene end was trimmed by 2 bases and the J gene end by 5 bases; junction bases not matched to a gene: 14. From germline, CDR1 is KGHSH and CDR2 LQKENI. CDR3 length: 18 residues. The CDR3 loop is CASSPADFRQGWTGELFF. CDR3 DNA: TGTGCCAGCTCACCAGCGGATTTTAGACAGGGATGGACCGGGGAGCTGTTTTTT.

This clone was seen only a few times. V gene TRBV10-1 combines with J gene TRBJ1-2; no clear D gene. The CDR3 totals 14 residues. The germline CDR1 and CDR2 sequences are WNHNN and SYGVQD (reference sequence). Trimming shortened V by 10 bases and J by 5 bases, and 20 bases separated the two germline ends. CDR3 nucleotide sequence: TGCGCCACGCTGGGTAGAGTCTACGGATATGGCTACACCTTC. It translates to CATLGRVYGYGYTF.

This chain uses TRBV7-9 with TRBJ1-1; TRBD1 matches at 7 bases. Looked up from germline, CDR1 is SEHNR and CDR2 is FQNEAQ (reference sequence). J gave up 0 bases and V 2 bases, and 6 bases lay outside the gene matches. This CDR3 is built from 16 residues. The CDR3 loop is CASSLPWGQMNTEAFF. The CDR3 coding sequence is TGTGCCAGCAGCTTACCATGGGGACAGATGAACACTGAAGCTTTCTTT.

The rearrangement links TRBV7-2 to TRBJ2-1; 13 nucleotides line up with TRBD2. The trim removed 0 bases at V and 7 bases at J, leaving 3 bases unmatched. Germline V gives CDR1 SGHTA, CDR2 FQGNSA. This CDR3 has 16 residues. CDR3 DNA: TGTGCCAGCAGCTTAGCGACTAGCGGGGGGCGAAATGAGCAGTTCTTC. It translates to CASSLATSGGRNEQFF.

In the case of this clone: This CDR3 is also generated by other DNA sequences in the sample. The chain combines TRBV3-1 (or the pseudogene TRBV3-2) with TRBJ2-3, with 7 bases identical to TRBD2. V was pared by 3 bases and J by 3 bases, with 0 bases of the junction left unmatched. Per germline, CDR1 LGHDT and CDR2 YNNKEL (reference sequence). This CDR3 has 13 amino acids. The CDR3 sequence: CASSQGGTDTQYF. Written as DNA, the CDR3 is TGTGCCAGCAGCCAGGGGGGGACAGATACGCAGTATTTT.

The V call is TRBV30, the J call TRBJ1-3; D gene ambiguous. Germline V lookup: CDR1 GTSNPN, CDR2 SVGIG (reference sequence). The CDR3 is 16 amino acids. Between the trimmed V and J ends, which lost 3 bases and 0 bases, there was a span of 15 bases. The CDR3, as DNA: TGTGCCTGGAGGACCCCCGGCGGCTACTCTGGAAACACCATATATTTT. This encodes CAWRTPGGYSGNTIYF.